This paragraph covers one T cell receptor beta chain sequence. CDR1 and CDR2 (germline): SGHTA, FQGTGA. V was cut by 8 bases and J by 5 bases, with 15 bases left in between. The CDR3 is made up of 13 amino acids. The sample is drawn from a study of blood T cell repertoires in COVID-19. Clones were read by immunoSEQ multiplex PCR, and TCRdb kept only the in-frame ones, dropping some. The data contain around 300,000 clones, roughly 80% of them singletons. The clonotype originates from a woman between 45 and 65 years old who had recovered from COVID-19. The sequenced sample was peripheral blood. This chain connects TRBV7-3 to TRBJ1-2; unclear D gene. The CDR3: CASGTSGVYGYTF. The CDR3 nucleotides read TGTGCCAGCGGAACCAGCGGAGTTTATGGCTACACCTTC.